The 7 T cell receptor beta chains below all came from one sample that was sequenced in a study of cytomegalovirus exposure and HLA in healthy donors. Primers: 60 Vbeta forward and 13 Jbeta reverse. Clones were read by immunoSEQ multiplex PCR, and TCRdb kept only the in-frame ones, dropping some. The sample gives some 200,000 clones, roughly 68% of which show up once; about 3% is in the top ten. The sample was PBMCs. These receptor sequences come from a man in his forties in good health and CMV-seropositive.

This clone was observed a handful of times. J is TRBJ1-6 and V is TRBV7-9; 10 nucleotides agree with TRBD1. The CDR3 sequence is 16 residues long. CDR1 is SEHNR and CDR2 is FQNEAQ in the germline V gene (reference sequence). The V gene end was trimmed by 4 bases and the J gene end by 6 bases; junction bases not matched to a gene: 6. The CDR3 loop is CASSYAGTGVNSPLHF. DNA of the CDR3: TGTGCCAGCAGCTATGCCGGGACAGGGGTTAATTCACCCCTCCACTTT.

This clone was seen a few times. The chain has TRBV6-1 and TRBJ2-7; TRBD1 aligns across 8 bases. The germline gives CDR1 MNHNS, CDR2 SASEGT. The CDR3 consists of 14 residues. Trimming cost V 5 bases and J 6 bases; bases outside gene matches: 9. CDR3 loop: CASSPTGDLGEQYF. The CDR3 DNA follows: TGTGCCAGCAGTCCGACAGGGGACCTGGGCGAGCAGTACTTC.

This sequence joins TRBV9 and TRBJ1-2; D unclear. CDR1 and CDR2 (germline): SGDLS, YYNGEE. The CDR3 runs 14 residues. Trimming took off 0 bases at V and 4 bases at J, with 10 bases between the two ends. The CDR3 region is CASSVGEGGYGYTF. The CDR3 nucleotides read TGTGCCAGCAGCGTAGGGGAGGGAGGCTATGGCTACACCTTC.

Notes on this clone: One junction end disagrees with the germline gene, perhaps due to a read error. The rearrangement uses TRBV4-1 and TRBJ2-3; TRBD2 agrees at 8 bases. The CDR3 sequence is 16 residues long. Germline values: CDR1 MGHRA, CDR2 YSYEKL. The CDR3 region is CASSPEPGLVADTQYF. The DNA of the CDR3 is TGTGCCAGCAGCCCGGAGCCGGGACTAGTAGCAGATACGCAGTATTTT.

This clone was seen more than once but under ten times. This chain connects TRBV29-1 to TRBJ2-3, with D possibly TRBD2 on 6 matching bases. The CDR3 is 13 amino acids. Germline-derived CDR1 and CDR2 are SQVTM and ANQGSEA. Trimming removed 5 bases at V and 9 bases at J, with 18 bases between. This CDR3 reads CSVKEAQEGTQYF. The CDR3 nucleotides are TGCAGCGTTAAGGAGGCGCAGGAGGGGACGCAGTATTTT.

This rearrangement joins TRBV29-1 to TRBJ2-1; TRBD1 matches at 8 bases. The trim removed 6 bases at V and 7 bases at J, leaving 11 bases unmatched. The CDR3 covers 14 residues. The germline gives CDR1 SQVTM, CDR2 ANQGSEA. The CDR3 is CSVAGRTGSNEQFF. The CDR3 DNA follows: TGCAGCGTCGCGGGGCGGACAGGGAGTAATGAGCAGTTCTTC.

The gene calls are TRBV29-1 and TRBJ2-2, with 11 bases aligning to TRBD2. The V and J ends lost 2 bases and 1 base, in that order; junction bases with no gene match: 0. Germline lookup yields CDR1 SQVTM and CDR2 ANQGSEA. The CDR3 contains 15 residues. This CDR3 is CSVELAGGNTGELFF. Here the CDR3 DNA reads TGCAGCGTTGAACTAGCGGGGGGGAACACCGGGGAGCTGTTTTTT.